This T cell receptor beta chain is from a study of sequential checkpoint blockade in melanoma. Treatment: randomized to nivolumab then ipilimumab (arm A) or the reverse (arm B). No patient had prior DNA-damaging chemotherapy. PBMC sorting kept live CD3+CD8+ cells without CD19 or CD56. This clone is categorized as medium-sized (0.01 to 0.1%). Trimming pared 3 bases from V and 1 base from J, leaving 3 bases between. Germline V gene lookup returns CDR1 PRHDT and CDR2 FYEKMQ (reference sequence). The CDR3 is made up of 12 amino acids. This table comes from immunoSEQ multiplex PCR, and its TCRdb copy is limited to in-frame clones, with some not included. Of 10,000 or so clones detected, less than 80% appear once; the ten largest clones hold 11% to 15%.

The source material was CD8+ T cells sorted from blood (inferred from file names), sampled from a patient given nivolumab and ipilimumab in sequence. The gene calls are TRBV13 and TRBJ1-1; D ambiguous. This clonotype was sampled from a human donor with melanoma. The CDR3 is CASSFQNTEAFF. As DNA, the CDR3 is TGTGCCAGCAGCTTCCAGAACACTGAAGCTTTCTTT.